These 2 T cell receptor beta chains originate from one sample sequenced in a study of identical twins. TCRdb re-called the 5' RACE reads with MiXCR, one entry per CDR3 protein. Of 300,000 or so distinct CDR3 sequences listed, just under 9.5% are singletons. The same data also contributed to another study, on yellow fever vaccine responses in identical twins.

Sequencing was performed on CD8+ T cells sorted from blood. All receptors derive from a woman under 30 in good health.

This clonotype was found many times. The chain employs TRBV28 and TRBJ2-3, with 7 bases fitting TRBD2. The CDR3 is 14 residues long. The V gene's germline CDR1 is MDHEN and CDR2 SYDVKM. J lost 0 bases, V lost 8 bases, and 5 bases had no gene match. CDR3 DNA sequence: TGTGCCAGCGGGGGGGGACTTAGCACAGATACGCAGTATTTT. Translating gives CASGGGLSTDTQYF.

The J gene is TRBJ2-5, the V gene TRBV3-1; the D call may be TRBD1 or TRBD2 (6 bases each). Trimming took 0 bases from V and 2 from J, leaving 10 bases between them. Germline V gene data show CDR1 as LGHDT and CDR2 as YNNKEL (reference sequence). CDR3 length: 15 residues. The CDR3 spells CASSQEWGAQETQYF. The DNA for the CDR3 is TGTGCCAGCAGCCAAGAATGGGGGGCACAAGAGACCCAGTACTTC.